Included here is one T cell receptor beta chain sequence, with context. The junction had 8 bases not matched to a gene; V was cut back by 4 bases and J by 3 bases. The CDR3 is made up of 15 amino acids. Per the germline V gene, CDR1 is MNHEY and CDR2 is SMNVEV (reference sequence). This sample is part of a study of blood T cell repertoires in COVID-19. Background on the study: PBMCs, B-cell-depleted T cells, or T cells were the source of the cDNA or gDNA that made up the material.

The assay was immunoSEQ multiplex PCR, and TCRdb's table has in-frame clones only and misses some. The table includes nearly 110,000 clones, approximately 88% detected once. The material sequenced was peripheral blood. The chain is built from TRBV27 and TRBJ2-7; 8 nucleotides line up with TRBD2. This sequence originates from a man aged 35 to 55 with active or convalescent COVID-19. CDR3 nucleotide sequence: TGTGCCAGCAGTTCTGGACTAGCACAGGTCTACGAGCAGTACTTC. Protein sequence: CASSSGLAQVYEQYF.